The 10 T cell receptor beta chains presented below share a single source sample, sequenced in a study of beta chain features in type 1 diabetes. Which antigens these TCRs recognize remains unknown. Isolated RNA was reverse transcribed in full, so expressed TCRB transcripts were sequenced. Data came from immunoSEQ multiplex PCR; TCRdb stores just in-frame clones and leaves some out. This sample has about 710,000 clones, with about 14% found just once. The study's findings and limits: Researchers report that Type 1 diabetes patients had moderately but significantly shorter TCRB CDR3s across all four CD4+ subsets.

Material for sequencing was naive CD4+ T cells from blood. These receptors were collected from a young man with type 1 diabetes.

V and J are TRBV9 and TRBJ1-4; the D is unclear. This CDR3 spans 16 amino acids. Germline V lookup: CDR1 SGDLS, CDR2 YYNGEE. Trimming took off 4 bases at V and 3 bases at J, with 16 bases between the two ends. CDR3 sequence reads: CASSSSDRAANEKLFF. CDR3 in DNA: TGTGCCAGCAGCTCATCTGACCGGGCGGCTAATGAAAAACTGTTTTTT. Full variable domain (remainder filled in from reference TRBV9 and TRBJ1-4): DSGVTQTPKHLITATGQRVTLRCSPRSGDLSVYWYQQSLDQGLQFLIQYYNGEERAKGNILERFSAQQFPDLHSELNLSSLELGDSALYFCASSSSDRAANEKLFFGSGTQLSVL.

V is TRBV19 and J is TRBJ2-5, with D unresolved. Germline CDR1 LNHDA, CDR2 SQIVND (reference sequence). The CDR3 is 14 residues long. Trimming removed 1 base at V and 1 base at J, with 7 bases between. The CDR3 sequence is CASSIARSQETQYF. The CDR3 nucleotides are TGTGCCAGTAGTATAGCGCGCAGCCAAGAGACCCAGTACTTC.

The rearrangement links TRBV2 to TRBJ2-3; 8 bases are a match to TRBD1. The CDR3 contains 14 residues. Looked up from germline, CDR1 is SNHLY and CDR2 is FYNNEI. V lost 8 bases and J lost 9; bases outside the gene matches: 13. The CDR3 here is CASGRTGWGETQYF. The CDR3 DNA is TGTGCCAGCGGACGGACAGGGTGGGGTGAAACGCAGTATTTT.

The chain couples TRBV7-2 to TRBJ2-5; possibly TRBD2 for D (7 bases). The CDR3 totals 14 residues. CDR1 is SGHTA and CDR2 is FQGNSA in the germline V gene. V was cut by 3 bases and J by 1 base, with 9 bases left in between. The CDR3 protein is CASSFRGGQETQYF. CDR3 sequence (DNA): TGTGCCAGCAGCTTTAGGGGGGGCCAAGAGACCCAGTACTTC. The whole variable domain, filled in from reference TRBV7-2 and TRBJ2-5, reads GAGVSQSPSNKVTEKGKDVELRCDPISGHTALYWYRQSLGQGLEFLIYFQGNSAPDKSGLPSDRFSAERTGGSVSTLTIQRTQQEDSAVYLCASSFRGGQETQYFGPGTRLLVL.

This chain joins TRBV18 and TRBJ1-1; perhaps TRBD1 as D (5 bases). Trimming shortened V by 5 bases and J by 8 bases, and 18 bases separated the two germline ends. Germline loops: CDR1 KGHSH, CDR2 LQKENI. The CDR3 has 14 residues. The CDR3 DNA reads TGTGCCAGCTCATACGGGACTCTGGACCCCGAAGCTTTCTTT. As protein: CASSYGTLDPEAFF. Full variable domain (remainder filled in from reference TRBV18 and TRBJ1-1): NAGVMQNPRHLVRRRGQEARLRCSPMKGHSHVYWYRQLPEEGLKFMVYLQKENIIDESGMPKERFSAEFPKEGPSILRIQQVVRGDSAAYFCASSYGTLDPEAFFGQGTRLTVV.

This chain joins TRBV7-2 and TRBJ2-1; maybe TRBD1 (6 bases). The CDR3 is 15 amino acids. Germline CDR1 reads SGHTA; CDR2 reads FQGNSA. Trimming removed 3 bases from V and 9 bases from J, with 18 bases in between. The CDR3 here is CASSFYEGEGSEQFF. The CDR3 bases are TGTGCCAGCAGCTTTTATGAGGGGGAAGGTAGTGAGCAGTTCTTC.

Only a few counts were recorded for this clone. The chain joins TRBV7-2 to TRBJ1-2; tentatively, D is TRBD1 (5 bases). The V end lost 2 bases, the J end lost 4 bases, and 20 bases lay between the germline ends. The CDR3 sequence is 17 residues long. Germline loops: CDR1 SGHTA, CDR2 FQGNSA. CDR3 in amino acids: CASSLSSRAGPSYGYTF. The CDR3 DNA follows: TGTGCCAGCAGCTTAAGTAGCCGGGCAGGGCCGAGCTATGGCTACACCTTC.

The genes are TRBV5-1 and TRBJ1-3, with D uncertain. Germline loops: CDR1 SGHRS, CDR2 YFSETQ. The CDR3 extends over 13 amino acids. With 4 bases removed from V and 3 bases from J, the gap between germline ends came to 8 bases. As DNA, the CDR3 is TGCGCCAGCAGCCAGGACGGTGGAAACACCATATATTTT. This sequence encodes CASSQDGGNTIYF.

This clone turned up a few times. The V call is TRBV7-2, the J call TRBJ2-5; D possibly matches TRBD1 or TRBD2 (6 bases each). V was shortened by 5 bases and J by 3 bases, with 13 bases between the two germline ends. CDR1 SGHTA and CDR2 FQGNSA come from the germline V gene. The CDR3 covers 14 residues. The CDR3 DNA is TGTGCCAGCAGCCCGTGGGGGGCAAAAGAGACCCAGTACTTC. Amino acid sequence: CASSPWGAKETQYF.

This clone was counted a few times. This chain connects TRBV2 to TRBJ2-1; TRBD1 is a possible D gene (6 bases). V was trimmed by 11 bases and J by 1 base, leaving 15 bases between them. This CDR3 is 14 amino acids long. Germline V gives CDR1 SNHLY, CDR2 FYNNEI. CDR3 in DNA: TGTGCCTTTAAGGGGGTATTGTCCTACAATGAGCAGTTCTTC. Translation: CAFKGVLSYNEQFF.